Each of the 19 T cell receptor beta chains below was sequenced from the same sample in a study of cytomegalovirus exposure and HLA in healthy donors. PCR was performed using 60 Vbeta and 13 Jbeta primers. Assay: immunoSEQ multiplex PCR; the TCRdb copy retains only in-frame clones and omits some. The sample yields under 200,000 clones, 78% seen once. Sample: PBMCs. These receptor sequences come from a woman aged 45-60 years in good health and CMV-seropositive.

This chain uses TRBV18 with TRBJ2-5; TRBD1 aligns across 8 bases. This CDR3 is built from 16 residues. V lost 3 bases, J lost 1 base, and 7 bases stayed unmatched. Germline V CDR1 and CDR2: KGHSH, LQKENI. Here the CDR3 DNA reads TGTGCCAGCTCACCCCTTAGGACAGGGATCCAAGAGACCCAGTACTTC. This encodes CASSPLRTGIQETQYF. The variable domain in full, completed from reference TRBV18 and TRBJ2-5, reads NAGVMQNPRHLVRRRGQEARLRCSPMKGHSHVYWYRQLPEEGLKFMVYLQKENIIDESGMPKERFSAEFPKEGPSILRIQQVVRGDSAAYFCASSPLRTGIQETQYFGPGTRLLVL.

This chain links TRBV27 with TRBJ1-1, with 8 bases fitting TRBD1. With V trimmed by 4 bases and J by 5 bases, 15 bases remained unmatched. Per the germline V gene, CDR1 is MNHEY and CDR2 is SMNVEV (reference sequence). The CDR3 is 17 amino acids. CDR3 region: CASSSTDRGVLGTEAFF. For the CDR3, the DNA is TGTGCCAGCAGTTCCACTGACAGGGGTGTGTTGGGGACTGAAGCTTTCTTT.

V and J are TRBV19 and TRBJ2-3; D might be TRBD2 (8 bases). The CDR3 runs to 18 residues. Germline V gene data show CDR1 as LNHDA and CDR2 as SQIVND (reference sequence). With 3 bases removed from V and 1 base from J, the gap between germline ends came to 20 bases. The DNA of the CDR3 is TGTGCCAGTAGTATGACTCGGGGGGGAGACAGGGGCACAGATACGCAGTATTTT. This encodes CASSMTRGGDRGTDTQYF.

CDR3 amino acids: CASSLVASRVSNEQFF. The CDR3 coding sequence is TGTGCCAGCAGCTTAGTAGCTAGCCGGGTTTCCAATGAGCAGTTCTTC. The genes are TRBV7-8 and TRBJ2-1; tentative D call: TRBD2 (5 bases). Germline lookup yields CDR1 SGHVS and CDR2 FQNEAQ. The CDR3 length is 16 residues. V lost 1 base, J lost 6 bases, and 16 bases lay in between. Filled out from reference TRBV7-8 and TRBJ2-1, the complete variable domain reads GAGVSQSPRYKVAKRGQDVALRCDPISGHVSLFWYQQALGQGPEFLTYFQNEAQLDKSGLPSDRFFAERPEGSVSTLKIQRTQQEDSAVYLCASSLVASRVSNEQFFGPGTRLTVL.

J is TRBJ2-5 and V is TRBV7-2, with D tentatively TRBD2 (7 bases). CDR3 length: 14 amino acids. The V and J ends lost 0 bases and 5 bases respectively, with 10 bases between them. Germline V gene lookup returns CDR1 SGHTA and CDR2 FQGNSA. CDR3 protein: CASSLAGGGETQYF. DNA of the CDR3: TGTGCCAGCAGCTTAGCGGGAGGGGGGGAGACCCAGTACTTC.

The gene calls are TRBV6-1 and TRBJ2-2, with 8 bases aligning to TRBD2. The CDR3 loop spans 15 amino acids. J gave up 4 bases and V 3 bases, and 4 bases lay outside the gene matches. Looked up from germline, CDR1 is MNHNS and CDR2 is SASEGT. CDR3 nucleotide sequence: TGTGCCAGCAGTGAGAGCGGGAGTGCCACCGGGGAGCTGTTTTTT. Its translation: CASSESGSATGELFF.

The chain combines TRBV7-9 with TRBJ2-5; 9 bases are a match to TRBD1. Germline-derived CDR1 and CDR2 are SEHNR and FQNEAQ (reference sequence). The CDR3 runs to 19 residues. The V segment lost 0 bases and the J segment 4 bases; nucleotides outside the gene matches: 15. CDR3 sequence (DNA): TGTGCCAGCAGCTTAGCCCAACCTACCGACAGGGGGGAAAGAGAGACCCAGTACTTC. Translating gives CASSLAQPTDRGERETQYF.

CDR3 protein: CASSVGPTGEQFF. CDR3 DNA sequence: TGTGCCAGCAGCGTAGGCCCTACAGGTGAGCAGTTCTTC. The V and J genes are TRBV9 and TRBJ2-1; a possible D gene is TRBD1 (5 bases). There are 13 residues in the CDR3. Trimming took 0 bases from V and 9 from J, leaving 10 bases between them. Germline lookup yields CDR1 SGDLS and CDR2 YYNGEE.

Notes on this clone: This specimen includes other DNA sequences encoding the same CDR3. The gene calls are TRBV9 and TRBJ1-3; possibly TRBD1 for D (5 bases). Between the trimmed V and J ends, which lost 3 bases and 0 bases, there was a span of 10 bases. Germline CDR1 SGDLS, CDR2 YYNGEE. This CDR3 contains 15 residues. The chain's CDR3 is CASSARGSSGNTIYF. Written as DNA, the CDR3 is TGTGCCAGCAGCGCCCGGGGGAGCTCTGGAAACACCATATATTTT.

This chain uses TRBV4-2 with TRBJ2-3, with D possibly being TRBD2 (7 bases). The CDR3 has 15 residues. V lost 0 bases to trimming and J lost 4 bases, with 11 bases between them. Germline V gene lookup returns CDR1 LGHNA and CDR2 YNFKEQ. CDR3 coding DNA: TGTGCCAGCAGCCAAGACCGGGGGGCTGCAGATACGCAGTATTTT. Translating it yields CASSQDRGAADTQYF.

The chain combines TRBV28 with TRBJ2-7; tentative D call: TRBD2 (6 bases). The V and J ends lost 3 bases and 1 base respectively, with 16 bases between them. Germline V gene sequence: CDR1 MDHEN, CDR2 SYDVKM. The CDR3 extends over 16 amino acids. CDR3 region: CASSFRSGSGSYEQYF. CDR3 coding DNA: TGTGCCAGCAGTTTTCGATCCGGGAGTGGGTCCTACGAGCAGTACTTC. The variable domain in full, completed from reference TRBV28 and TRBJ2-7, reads DVKVTQSSRYLVKRTGEKVFLECVQDMDHENMFWYRQDPGLGLRLIYFSYDVKMKEKGDIPEGYSVSREKKERFSLILESASTNQTSMYLCASSFRSGSGSYEQYFGPGTRLTVT.

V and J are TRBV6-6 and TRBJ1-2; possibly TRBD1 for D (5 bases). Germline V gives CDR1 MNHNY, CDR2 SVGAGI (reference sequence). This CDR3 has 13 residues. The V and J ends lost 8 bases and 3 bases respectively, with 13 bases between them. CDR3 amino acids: CASSPGRDYGYTF. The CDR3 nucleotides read TGTGCCAGCTCCCCAGGGAGGGACTATGGCTACACCTTC.

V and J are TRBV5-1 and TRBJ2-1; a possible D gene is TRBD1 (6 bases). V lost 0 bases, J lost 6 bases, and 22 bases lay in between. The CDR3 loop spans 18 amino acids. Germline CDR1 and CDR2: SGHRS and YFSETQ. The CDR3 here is CASSLVPGHGQSPNEQFF. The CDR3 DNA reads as TGCGCCAGCAGCTTGGTCCCCGGTCATGGACAGAGCCCCAATGAGCAGTTCTTC.

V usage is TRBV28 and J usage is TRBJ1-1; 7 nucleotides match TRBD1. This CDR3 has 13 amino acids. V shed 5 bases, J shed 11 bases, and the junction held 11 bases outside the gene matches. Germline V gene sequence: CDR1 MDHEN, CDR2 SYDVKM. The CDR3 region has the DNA TGTGCCAGCAGTCCCGGACAGGTGCGGTCGGCTTTCTTT. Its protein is CASSPGQVRSAFF.

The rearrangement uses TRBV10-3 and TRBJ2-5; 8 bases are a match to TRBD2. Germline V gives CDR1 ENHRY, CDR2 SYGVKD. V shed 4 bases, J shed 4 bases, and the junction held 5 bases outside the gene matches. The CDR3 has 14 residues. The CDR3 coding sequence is TGTGCCATCAGTGGACGGGGGGGCGGAGAGACCCAGTACTTC. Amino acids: CAISGRGGGETQYF.

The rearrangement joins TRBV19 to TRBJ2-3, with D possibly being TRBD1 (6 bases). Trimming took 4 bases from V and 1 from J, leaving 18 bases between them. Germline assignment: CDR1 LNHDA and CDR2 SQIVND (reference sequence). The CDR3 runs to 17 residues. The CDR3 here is CASSKPAGQTRTDTQYF. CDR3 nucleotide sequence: TGTGCCAGTAGTAAGCCCGCAGGACAGACCCGCACAGATACGCAGTATTTT.

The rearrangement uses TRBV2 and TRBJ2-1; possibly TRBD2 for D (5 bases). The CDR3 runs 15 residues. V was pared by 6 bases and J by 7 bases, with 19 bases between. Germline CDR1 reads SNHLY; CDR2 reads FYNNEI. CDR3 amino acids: CASSLEGSTENEQFF. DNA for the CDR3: TGTGCCAGCAGCCTCGAGGGATCCACCGAGAATGAGCAGTTCTTC.

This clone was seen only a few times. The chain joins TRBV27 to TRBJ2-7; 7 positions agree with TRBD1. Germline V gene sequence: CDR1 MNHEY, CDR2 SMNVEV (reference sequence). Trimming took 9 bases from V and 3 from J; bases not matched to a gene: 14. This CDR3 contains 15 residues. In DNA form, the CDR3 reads TGTGCCAGTGCCCCTCCGGGACAGAGATTCTACGAGCAGTACTTC. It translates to CASAPPGQRFYEQYF.

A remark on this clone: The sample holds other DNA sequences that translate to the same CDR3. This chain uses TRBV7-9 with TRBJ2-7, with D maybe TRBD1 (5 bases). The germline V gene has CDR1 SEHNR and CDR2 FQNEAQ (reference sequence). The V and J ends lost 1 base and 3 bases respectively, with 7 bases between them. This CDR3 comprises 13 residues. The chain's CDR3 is CASSLGQFYEQYF. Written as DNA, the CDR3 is TGTGCCAGCAGCTTAGGACAGTTCTACGAGCAGTACTTC.